The clone carrying this TCR beta chain was detected ten times or more. MiXCR was run by TCRdb on the 5' RACE reads, yielding one entry per CDR3 protein. The sample has 450,000 to 600,000 distinct CDR3 sequences; about 13% are singletons. The record originates from a study of T cells after yellow fever vaccination. Trimming took off 4 bases at V and 5 bases at J, with 23 bases between the two ends. CDR1 is MNHNS and CDR2 is SASEGT in the germline V gene. This CDR3 is 17 amino acids long. The chain uses TRBV6-1 and TRBJ2-5; D could derive from TRBD1 or TRBD2 (5 bases each). This TCR came from a man under 40 who received the YFV17D yellow fever vaccine. The sample consisted of PBMCs, taken on the day of the yellow fever booster vaccination. The CDR3: CASSAPSTGRKSETQYF. The DNA of the CDR3 is TGTGCCAGCAGTGCACCTTCGACGGGGCGAAAGAGTGAGACCCAGTACTTC.